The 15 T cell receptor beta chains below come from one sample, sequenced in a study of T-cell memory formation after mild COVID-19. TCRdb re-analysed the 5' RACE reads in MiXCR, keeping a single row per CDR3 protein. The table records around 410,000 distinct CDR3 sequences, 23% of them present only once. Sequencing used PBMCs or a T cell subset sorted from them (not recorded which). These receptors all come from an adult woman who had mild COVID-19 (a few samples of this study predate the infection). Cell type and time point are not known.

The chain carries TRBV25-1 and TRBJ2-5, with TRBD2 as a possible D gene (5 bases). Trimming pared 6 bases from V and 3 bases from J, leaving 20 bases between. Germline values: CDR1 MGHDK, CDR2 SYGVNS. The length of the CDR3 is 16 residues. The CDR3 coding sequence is TGTGCCAGCAGCGGAGCACCTAGCCTCCTTAAAGAGACCCAGTACTTC. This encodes CASSGAPSLLKETQYF.

The CDR3 DNA is TGTGCCAGCAGCTTAGCGACTAGCGGGGGGATTTCATCCTACGAGCAGTACTTC. Its protein is CASSLATSGGISSYEQYF. The V and J genes are TRBV7-6 and TRBJ2-7, with 13 bases that match TRBD2. CDR1 is SGHVS and CDR2 is FNYEAQ in the germline V gene. This CDR3 has 18 amino acids. J gave up 1 base and V 0 bases, and 6 bases lay outside the gene matches.

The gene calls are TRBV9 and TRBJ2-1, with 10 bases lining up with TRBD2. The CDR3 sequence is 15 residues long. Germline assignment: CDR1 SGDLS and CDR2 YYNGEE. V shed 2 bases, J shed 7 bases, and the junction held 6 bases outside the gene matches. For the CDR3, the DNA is TGTGCCAGCAGCGTCGTAAGCGGGAGGGGTAATGAGCAGTTCTTC. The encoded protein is CASSVVSGRGNEQFF.

DNA for the CDR3: TGTGCCAGCAGACAGGGGGCCAGGAACACCATATATTTT. Its protein product is CASRQGARNTIYF. The rearrangement uses TRBV25-1 and TRBJ1-3; 9 nucleotides agree with TRBD1. CDR1 and CDR2 (germline): MGHDK, SYGVNS. The V and J ends lost 6 bases and 7 bases, in that order; junction bases with no gene match: 4. This CDR3 comprises 13 residues.

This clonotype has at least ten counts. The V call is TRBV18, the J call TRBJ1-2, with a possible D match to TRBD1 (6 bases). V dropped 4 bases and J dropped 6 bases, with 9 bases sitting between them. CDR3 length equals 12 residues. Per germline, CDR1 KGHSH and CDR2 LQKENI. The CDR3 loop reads CASSLQGNGYTF. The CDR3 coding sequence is TGTGCCAGCTCACTGCAGGGGAATGGCTACACCTTC.

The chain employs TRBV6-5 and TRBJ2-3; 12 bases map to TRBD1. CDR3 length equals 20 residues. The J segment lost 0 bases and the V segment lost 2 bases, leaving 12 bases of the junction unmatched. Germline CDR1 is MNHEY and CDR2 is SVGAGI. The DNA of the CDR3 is TGTGCCAGCAGTTACCGGGACAGGGGGCTCCGTAAGCCGAGCACAGATACGCAGTATTTT. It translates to CASSYRDRGLRKPSTDTQYF.

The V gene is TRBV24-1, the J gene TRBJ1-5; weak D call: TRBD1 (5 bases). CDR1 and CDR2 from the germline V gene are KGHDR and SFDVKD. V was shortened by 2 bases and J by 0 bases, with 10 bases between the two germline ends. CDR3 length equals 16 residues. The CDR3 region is CATSDSGDVSNQPQHF. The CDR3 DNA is TGTGCCACCAGTGATTCTGGGGACGTTAGCAATCAGCCCCAGCATTTT.

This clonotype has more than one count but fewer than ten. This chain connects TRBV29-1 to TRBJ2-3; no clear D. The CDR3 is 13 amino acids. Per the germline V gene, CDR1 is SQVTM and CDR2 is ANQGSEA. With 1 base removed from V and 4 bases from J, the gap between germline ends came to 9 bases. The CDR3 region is CSVEGVRADTQYF. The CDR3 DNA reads TGCAGCGTTGAAGGGGTGCGTGCAGATACGCAGTATTTT.

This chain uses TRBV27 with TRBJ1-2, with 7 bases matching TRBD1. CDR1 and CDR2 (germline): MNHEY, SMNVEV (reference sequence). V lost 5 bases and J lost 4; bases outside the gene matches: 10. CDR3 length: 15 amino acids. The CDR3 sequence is CASSPVSGTAYGYTF. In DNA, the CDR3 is TGTGCCAGCAGTCCCGTATCCGGGACAGCCTATGGCTACACCTTC.

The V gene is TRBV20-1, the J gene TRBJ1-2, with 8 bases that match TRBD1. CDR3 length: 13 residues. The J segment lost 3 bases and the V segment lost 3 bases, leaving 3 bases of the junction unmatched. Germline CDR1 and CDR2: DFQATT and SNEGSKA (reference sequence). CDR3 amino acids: CSARDRVDYGYTF. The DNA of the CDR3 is TGCAGTGCTAGGGACAGGGTGGACTATGGCTACACCTTC.

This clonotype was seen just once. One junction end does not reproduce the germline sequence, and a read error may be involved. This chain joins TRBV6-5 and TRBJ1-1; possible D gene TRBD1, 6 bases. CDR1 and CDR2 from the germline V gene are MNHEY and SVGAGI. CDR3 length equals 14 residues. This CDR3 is CASSYGSGHTEAFF. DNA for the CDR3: TGTGCCAGCAGTTACGGCTCGGGACACACTGAGGCTTTCTTT.

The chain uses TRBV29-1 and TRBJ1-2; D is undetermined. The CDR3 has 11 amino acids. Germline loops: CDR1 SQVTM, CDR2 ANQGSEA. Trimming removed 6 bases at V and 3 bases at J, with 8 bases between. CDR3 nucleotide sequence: TGCAGCGTAACGGGGTACTATGGCTACACCTTC. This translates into CSVTGYYGYTF.

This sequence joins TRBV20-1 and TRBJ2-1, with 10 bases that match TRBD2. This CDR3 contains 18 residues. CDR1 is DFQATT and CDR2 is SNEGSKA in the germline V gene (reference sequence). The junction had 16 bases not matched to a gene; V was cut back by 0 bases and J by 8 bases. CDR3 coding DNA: TGCAGTGCTAGAGATTTTTACAAGCTAGCGGGGGTAGGGGATGAGCAGTTCTTC. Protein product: CSARDFYKLAGVGDEQFF.

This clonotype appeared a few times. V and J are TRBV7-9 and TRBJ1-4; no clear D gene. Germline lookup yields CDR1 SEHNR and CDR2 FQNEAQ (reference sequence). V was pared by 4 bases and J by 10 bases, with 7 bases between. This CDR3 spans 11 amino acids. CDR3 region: CASSSEGKLFF. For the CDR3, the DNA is TGTGCCAGCAGCTCAGAGGGAAAACTGTTTTTT.

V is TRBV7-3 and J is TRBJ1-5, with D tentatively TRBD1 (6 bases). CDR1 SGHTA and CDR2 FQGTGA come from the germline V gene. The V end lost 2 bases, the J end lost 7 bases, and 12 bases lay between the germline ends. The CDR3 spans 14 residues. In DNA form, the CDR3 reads TGTGCCAGCAGCTTAGGGGGGCTAGGACAGCCCCAGCATTTT. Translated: CASSLGGLGQPQHF. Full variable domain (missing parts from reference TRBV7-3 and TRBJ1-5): GAGVSQTPSNKVTEKGKYVELRCDPISGHTALYWYRQSLGQGPEFLIYFQGTGAADDSGLPNDRFFAVRPEGSVSTLKIQRTERGDSAVYLCASSLGGLGQPQHFGDGTRLSIL.